Many counts were recorded for the clone carrying this T cell receptor (beta chain). Its antigen is undetermined. Trimming at V came to 5 bases and at J to 6 bases, leaving 5 bases not matched to a gene. There are 14 residues in the CDR3. Germline CDR1 is SGHVS and CDR2 is FNYEAQ. TCRbeta library construction was performed incorporating unique molecular identifiers. TCRdb fed the PCR reads into MiXCR, producing one record per CDR3 protein. The data contain 190,000 or so distinct CDR3 sequences, 6.3% of them seen just once; the ten biggest clones take up under 6%. The sample is drawn from a study of T-cell reconstitution after alpha-beta-depleted transplantation in children. Study conclusions and caveats: The authors attributed T-cell counts and diversity one year after transplant mostly to newly produced T cells. From surviving recipient T cells and thymic progenitors came the high day-60 TCRbeta diversity observed in some patients. Reports say that about two months after transplant, the alpha-beta T cells came out of several hundred graft clones that had expanded.

The chain joins TRBV7-6 to TRBJ2-1, with TRBD2 matching over 9 bases. Source: PBMCs, taken before TCRalphabeta/CD19-depleted stem cell transplant. The clonotype comes from a girl less than two years old with combined immunodeficiency, due to receive a stem cell transplant. CDR3 coding DNA: TGTGCCAGCAGCCCGGGACTAGCCGTCAATGAGCAGTTCTTC. Translation: CASSPGLAVNEQFF.